The entry below describes one T cell receptor beta chain. The sample originates from a study of blood T cell repertoires in COVID-19. Across the whole study: Collection of acute and convalescent COVID-19 samples took place in the United States, Italy and Spain. Sources were T cells, B-cell-depleted T cells, or PBMCs; the material itself was cDNA or gDNA.

As processed by the authors: Nucleated cell number was recorded as an estimate derived from reference gene primer amplification. Some clones are missing from TCRdb's copy, which holds only in-frame ones; the method was immunoSEQ multiplex PCR. V and J calls and clone size follow that table, whereas D and trimming were derived from the DNA. The sample shows about 190,000 clones, roughly 80% of them seen only once. Germline CDR1 reads MNHEY; CDR2 reads SVGAGI. The CDR3 spans 12 residues. The V and J ends lost 8 bases and 4 bases, in that order; junction bases with no gene match: 2. Sequencing input: peripheral blood. This chain uses TRBV6-5 with TRBJ1-5; 7 nucleotides match TRBD1. The clonotype comes from a man aged 45-65 years who had recovered from COVID-19. Here the CDR3 reads CASRDSNQPQHF. Here the CDR3 DNA reads TGTGCCAGCCGGGACAGTAATCAGCCCCAGCATTTT.